Shown below are 17 T cell receptor beta chains from a single sample sequenced in a study of blood T cell repertoires in COVID-19. TCRdb's copy holds only in-frame clones and misses some; the assay was immunoSEQ multiplex PCR. Of fewer than 150,000 clones listed, almost 85% are singletons. Sequences were obtained from peripheral blood. The receptors stem from a human donor in a cohort sampled during active COVID-19.

The gene calls are TRBV7-6 and TRBJ2-7; D gene uncertain. Germline V gives CDR1 SGHVS, CDR2 FNYEAQ. This CDR3 has 15 amino acids. With 2 bases removed from V and 6 bases from J, the gap between germline ends came to 17 bases. In nucleotides, the CDR3 is TGTGCCAGCAGCTTAAACGCAGGTACGGCCGGCGAGCAGTACTTC. Its protein product is CASSLNAGTAGEQYF.

The V and J genes are TRBV12-3 or TRBV12-4 and TRBJ1-1; 7 nucleotides match TRBD1. The CDR3 has 13 residues. Unmatched junction bases numbered 11, after V lost 11 bases and J lost 5 bases. DNA of the CDR3: TGTGCCGTAAGGGGACAGCTCTTAACTGAAGCTTTCTTT. Its translation is CAVRGQLLTEAFF.

The chain carries TRBV4-2 and TRBJ2-2; TRBD1 agrees at 7 bases. V shed 5 bases and J 4 bases; nucleotides not matched to a gene: 7. Per the germline V gene, CDR1 is LGHNA and CDR2 is YNFKEQ. This CDR3 is 15 amino acids long. CDR3 in DNA: TGTGCCAGCAGCTTCGGGACAGATACCACCGGGGAGCTGTTTTTT. Its translation is CASSFGTDTTGELFF.

The rearrangement joins TRBV5-1 to TRBJ2-1; D remains ambiguous. The ends were cut back, 0 bases at V and 0 bases at J, with 7 bases in the middle. This CDR3 is 15 amino acids long. CDR1 is SGHRS and CDR2 is YFSETQ in the germline V gene. The CDR3 DNA follows: TGCGCCAGCAGCTTGGATGGCTTCTCCTACAATGAGCAGTTCTTC. Translation: CASSLDGFSYNEQFF.

The genes are TRBV3-1 (or the pseudogene TRBV3-2) and TRBJ2-3; D may be TRBD2 (5 bases). The germline V and J ends were trimmed by 4 bases and 9 bases, with 8 bases remaining between them. Germline values: CDR1 LGHDT, CDR2 YNNKEL (reference sequence). This CDR3 spans 11 amino acids. CDR3: CASSLAGTQYF. In nucleotides, the CDR3 is TGTGCCAGCAGCCTTGCGGGCACGCAGTATTTT.

This chain joins TRBV13 and TRBJ2-5; 11 bases fit TRBD2. After removal of 4 bases from V and 0 bases from J, the junction contained 10 bases not matched to a gene. The CDR3 is 18 residues long. In germline, CDR1 is PRHDT, CDR2 FYEKMQ (reference sequence). CDR3 nucleotides: TGTGCCAGCAGCTCAAATAGCGGGGGGGCAGGGTACCAAGAGACCCAGTACTTC. It codes for CASSSNSGGAGYQETQYF.

V and J are TRBV7-9 and TRBJ2-2, with D possibly TRBD1 on 6 matching bases. The V end was cut by 5 bases, the J end by 4 bases, with 17 bases between. Germline V gene lookup returns CDR1 SEHNR and CDR2 FQNEAQ (reference sequence). The CDR3 covers 16 residues. The CDR3 reads CASSPSPGVGTGELFF. CDR3 bases: TGTGCCAGCAGCCCAAGCCCAGGGGTGGGCACCGGGGAGCTGTTTTTT.

The V gene is TRBV7-9, the J gene TRBJ1-1, with D possibly being TRBD1 (5 bases). Germline CDR1 reads SEHNR; CDR2 reads FQNEAQ (reference sequence). Trimming removed 1 base from V and 5 bases from J, with 11 bases in between. The CDR3 loop spans 14 amino acids. CDR3 loop: CASSLGGGWTEAFF. The CDR3, as DNA: TGTGCCAGCAGCTTAGGCGGGGGTTGGACTGAAGCTTTCTTT.

This chain uses TRBV6-2 or TRBV6-3 with TRBJ2-1, with 15 bases matching TRBD2. CDR1 and CDR2 (germline): MNHEY, SVGEGT. There are 20 residues in the CDR3. With 1 base clipped from V and 0 bases from J, the junction kept 7 bases outside the gene matches. The CDR3 DNA reads TGTGCCAGCAGTTACTTGGGAGGACTAGCGGGGGGGAGCTCCTACAATGAGCAGTTCTTC. Translating gives CASSYLGGLAGGSSYNEQFF.

The chain is built from TRBV11-2 and TRBJ2-7; 7 bases agree with TRBD1. The CDR3 covers 14 residues. The J segment lost 4 bases and the V segment lost 4 bases, leaving 7 bases of the junction unmatched. Germline assignment: CDR1 SGHAT and CDR2 FQNNGV. Here the CDR3 DNA reads TGTGCCAGCAGCTCAAACAGGGGAGCATACGAGCAGTACTTC. Its protein is CASSSNRGAYEQYF.

The chain recombines TRBV2 with TRBJ2-2; 9 bases align to TRBD2. CDR3 length: 17 residues. Germline CDR1 reads SNHLY; CDR2 reads FYNNEI. Losses at the gene ends were 6 bases for V and 1 base for J; bases not matched to a gene: 9. The CDR3 loop reads CASSLGGAGGNTGELFF. The CDR3 nucleotides are TGTGCCAGCAGCCTCGGGGGAGCGGGGGGGAACACCGGGGAGCTGTTTTTT.

This chain joins TRBV23-1 and TRBJ1-2; 9 nucleotides agree with TRBD1. TRBV23-1 is known as an ORF, though its function is uncertain. CDR3 length: 19 amino acids. Trimming at V came to 6 bases and at J to 0 bases, leaving 17 bases not matched to a gene. This chain's CDR3 is CASSDAQTGGALANYGYTF. The CDR3 nucleotides read TGCGCCAGCAGCGACGCCCAGACAGGGGGGGCCTTAGCTAACTATGGCTACACCTTC.

The rearrangement joins TRBV15 to TRBJ1-2; D remains ambiguous. The CDR3 sequence is 12 residues long. The germline gives CDR1 LNHNV, CDR2 YYDKDF (reference sequence). The V end lost 4 bases, the J end lost 7 bases, and 10 bases lay between the germline ends. The CDR3 reads CATSIRSSGYTF. The CDR3 nucleotides are TGTGCCACCAGCATAAGGAGTTCTGGCTACACCTTC. Drawing the rest from reference TRBV15 and TRBJ1-2, the complete variable domain is DAMVIQNPRYQVTQFGKPVTLSCSQTLNHNVMYWYQQKSSQAPKLLFHYYDKDFNNEADTPDNFQSRRPNTSFCFLDIRSPGLGDTAMYLCATSIRSSGYTFGSGTRLTVV.

The chain is built from TRBV6-5 and TRBJ2-5; TRBD2 matches 10 bases. V shed 2 bases and J 13 bases; nucleotides not matched to a gene: 7. This CDR3 is built from 13 residues. Germline V gives CDR1 MNHEY, CDR2 SVGAGI. The CDR3 protein is CASSYELAGSPYF. The CDR3 region has the DNA TGTGCCAGCAGTTACGAACTAGCGGGAAGTCCGTACTTC.

The chain uses TRBV7-9 and TRBJ2-7, with D possibly being TRBD1 (5 bases). CDR3 length equals 14 residues. Germline loops: CDR1 SEHNR, CDR2 FQNEAQ (reference sequence). The V gene lost 5 bases and the J gene lost 9 bases, with 20 bases spanning the gap. The CDR3 nucleotides read TGTGCCAGCAGCACATCGACAGCTACGTCCGCGCAGTACTTC. Amino acid sequence: CASSTSTATSAQYF.

At least ten counts were recorded for this clone. This rearrangement joins TRBV3-1 (or the pseudogene TRBV3-2) to TRBJ1-1, with a weak D call TRBD1 (6 bases). Trimming shortened V by 2 bases and J by 4 bases, and 14 bases separated the two germline ends. This CDR3 region has 15 residues. CDR1 is LGHDT and CDR2 is YNNKEL in the germline V gene (reference sequence). CDR3 region: CASSQLNRASTEAFF. CDR3 in DNA: TGTGCCAGCAGCCAACTTAACAGGGCGAGCACTGAAGCTTTCTTT.

The rearrangement links TRBV20-1 to TRBJ1-2; weak D call: TRBD1 (6 bases). V lost 3 bases and J lost 8, with 19 bases in between. Germline V gene sequence: CDR1 DFQATT, CDR2 SNEGSKA (reference sequence). The CDR3 spans 14 residues. The CDR3, as DNA: TGCAGTGCTAGTGGCCCGGGGGGCCCTGGCGGCTACACCTTC. It is translated as CSASGPGGPGGYTF.